This entry lists 12 T cell receptor beta chains sequenced from one sample in a study of cytomegalovirus exposure and HLA in healthy donors. PCR was performed using 60 Vbeta and 13 Jbeta primers. Data came from immunoSEQ multiplex PCR; TCRdb stores just in-frame clones and leaves some out. The profile shows approximately 140,000 clones, around 81% of them singletons. Sequenced material: PBMCs. The receptor set was obtained from a man in his forties in good health and CMV-seropositive.

This rearrangement joins TRBV19 to TRBJ2-5; TRBD1 agrees at 8 bases. The V and J ends lost 6 bases and 5 bases, in that order; junction bases with no gene match: 14. The CDR3 has 16 amino acids. From germline, CDR1 is LNHDA and CDR2 SQIVND (reference sequence). The CDR3 nucleotides are TGTGCCAGTAGGACAGGGGCAGGGGGCATCGAGGAGACCCAGTACTTC. Its protein product is CASRTGAGGIEETQYF.

The chain couples TRBV5-1 to TRBJ2-1; 13 nucleotides align to TRBD2. This CDR3 comprises 17 residues. The ends lost 4 bases at V and 4 bases at J; junction bases unmatched: 8. Germline CDR1 SGHRS, CDR2 YFSETQ. The CDR3 nucleotides are TGCGCCAGCAGCCTCGGACTAGCGGGAGCTGTGTACAATGAGCAGTTCTTC. Protein sequence: CASSLGLAGAVYNEQFF.

This clone was seen a few times. V is TRBV4-1 and J is TRBJ1-4; 9 nucleotides agree with TRBD1. The CDR3 contains 17 residues. V lost 2 bases to trimming and J lost 4 bases; unmatched junction nucleotides: 8. CDR1 is MGHRA and CDR2 is YSYEKL in the germline V gene. The CDR3 protein is CASSQPYAGQGNEKLFF. In nucleotides, the CDR3 is TGCGCCAGCAGCCAACCCTACGCGGGACAGGGTAATGAAAAACTGTTTTTT.

The V and J genes are TRBV10-2 and TRBJ2-7; 8 bases map to TRBD2. The trim removed 7 bases at V and 5 bases at J, leaving 13 bases unmatched. Per germline, CDR1 WSHSY and CDR2 SAAADI. CDR3 length: 15 amino acids. For the CDR3, the DNA is TGCGCCAGCATGGACCTTAGCGGGACTTGGAACGAGCAGTACTTC. Its protein is CASMDLSGTWNEQYF.

The chain uses TRBV6-5 and TRBJ1-2; the D gene is possibly TRBD1 (5 bases). V lost 4 bases and J 4 bases, leaving 13 bases between the germline ends. CDR3 length: 14 amino acids. CDR1 is MNHEY and CDR2 is SVGAGI in the germline V gene. This chain's CDR3 is CASSSIDRRYGYTF. DNA for the CDR3: TGTGCCAGCAGTTCAATCGACAGACGCTATGGCTACACCTTC.

The chain combines TRBV18 with TRBJ2-2; 8 nucleotides agree with TRBD2. This CDR3 has 16 residues. V lost 3 bases, J lost 2 bases, and 5 bases stayed unmatched. Germline lookup yields CDR1 KGHSH and CDR2 LQKENI. The CDR3 DNA is TGTGCCAGCTCACCGGAGCGGGGGTTCAACACCGGGGAGCTGTTTTTT. As protein: CASSPERGFNTGELFF.

The chain recombines TRBV30 with TRBJ1-5; 7 bases fit TRBD1. Germline V CDR1 and CDR2: GTSNPN, SVGIG (reference sequence). The CDR3 sequence is 13 residues long. The V and J ends lost 5 bases and 9 bases, in that order; junction bases with no gene match: 10. CDR3 nucleotides: TGTGCCTGGGGCTCAGGGGGTCGAGGGCCCCAGCATTTT. Translation: CAWGSGGRGPQHF.

This chain links TRBV6-1 with TRBJ1-3; the D gene is possibly TRBD1 (5 bases). Germline V gives CDR1 MNHNS, CDR2 SASEGT. The V end lost 5 bases, the J end lost 2 bases, and 10 bases lay between the germline ends. CDR3 length: 14 residues. The CDR3 loop reads CASSFDRPGNTIYF. CDR3 nucleotide sequence: TGTGCCAGCAGTTTCGACAGACCTGGAAACACCATATATTTT.

The J gene is TRBJ1-2, the V gene TRBV30; weak D call: TRBD1 (6 bases). Germline V lookup: CDR1 GTSNPN, CDR2 SVGIG (reference sequence). Trimming left V 3 bases short and J 4 bases short, with 15 bases between. The CDR3 has 14 amino acids. Here the CDR3 DNA reads TGTGCCTGGAGCGAAGCGGGGGCGGTCTATGGCTACACCTTC. Protein product: CAWSEAGAVYGYTF.

The chain carries TRBV2 and TRBJ2-7; 8 bases fit TRBD1. CDR3 length equals 15 residues. CDR1 and CDR2 (germline): SNHLY, FYNNEI. The ends lost 6 bases at V and 1 base at J; junction bases unmatched: 8. As DNA, the CDR3 is TGTGCCAGCAGCTCCGACAGGGGCCCATCCTACGAGCAGTACTTC. Translated: CASSSDRGPSYEQYF.

The chain is built from TRBV18 and TRBJ1-3; D may be TRBD1 (5 bases). CDR1 is KGHSH and CDR2 is LQKENI in the germline V gene. The CDR3 totals 15 residues. The V and J ends lost 8 bases and 0 bases respectively, with 14 bases between them. CDR3 region: CASTTTVTSGNTIYF. The CDR3 nucleotides are TGTGCCAGCACTACGACAGTAACCTCTGGAAACACCATATATTTT.

The genes are TRBV4-3 and TRBJ2-7; tentatively, D is TRBD2 (7 bases). The CDR3 is 15 amino acids. V was shortened by 1 base and J by 4 bases, with 14 bases between the two germline ends. Germline values: CDR1 LGHNA, CDR2 YSLEER. CDR3 loop: CASSQGWGGTYEQYF. The CDR3 nucleotides are TGCGCCAGCAGCCAAGGATGGGGGGGGACATACGAGCAGTACTTC.